One sample yielded the 21 T cell receptor beta chains listed below, sequenced in a study of beta chain features in type 1 diabetes (dated by TCRdb to the late 2010s). Libraries were prepared through the immunoSEQ multiplex PCR assay. All of the isolated RNA was reverse transcribed with the High Capacity cDNA Reverse Transcription Kit, so expressed TCRB transcripts were sequenced. In TCRdb, the immuneACCESS table is reduced to in-frame sequences with V and J assigned. These tables do not hold every clone; where another copy was compared, an unresolved V gene accounts for under half, and the others remain unexplained. In this sample the table shows more than 130,000 clones, less than 9% of which occur a single time. The ten largest clonotypes hold about 1.4% of the sample. Sequencing input: central memory CD4+ T cells from blood. The receptor set was obtained from a woman aged 30 to 39 in good health.

Only a few counts were recorded for this clone. V is TRBV19 and J is TRBJ2-3; D uncertain. CDR1 LNHDA and CDR2 SQIVND come from the germline V gene (reference sequence). The V end lost 5 bases, the J end lost 4 bases, and 13 bases lay between the germline ends. The CDR3 loop spans 14 amino acids. The chain's CDR3 is CASSRSFPADTQYF. For the CDR3, the DNA is TGTGCCAGTAGTCGATCTTTTCCAGCAGATACGCAGTATTTT.

This clone was picked up a small number of times. The chain employs TRBV29-1 and TRBJ2-6, with D possibly being TRBD2 (5 bases). Germline V CDR1 and CDR2: SQVTM, ANQGSEA. Trimming stripped 0 bases from V and 1 base from J, with 13 bases between. This CDR3 has 17 amino acids. The CDR3 sequence is CSVEERGKGSGANVLTF. CDR3 sequence (DNA): TGCAGCGTTGAAGAACGGGGAAAGGGTTCTGGGGCCAACGTCCTGACTTTC.

The chain uses TRBV19 and TRBJ2-7; TRBD1 aligns across 10 bases. The J segment lost 2 bases and the V segment lost 6 bases, leaving 7 bases of the junction unmatched. Looked up from germline, CDR1 is LNHDA and CDR2 is SQIVND (reference sequence). The CDR3 covers 15 residues. The CDR3 loop is CASRDSGTGAYEQYF. The CDR3, as DNA: TGTGCCAGTAGGGACTCCGGGACAGGGGCCTACGAGCAGTACTTC.

This clone was seen more than once but under ten times. The V gene is TRBV28, the J gene TRBJ2-6, with D possibly being TRBD1 (7 bases). Germline V gives CDR1 MDHEN, CDR2 SYDVKM. The CDR3 is 18 amino acids. V was pared by 8 bases and J by 0 bases, with 20 bases between. CDR3 DNA sequence: TGTGCCAGCCGGTCCCCGCAGGGGGGAGACTCTGGGGCCAACGTCCTGACTTTC. Translating it yields CASRSPQGGDSGANVLTF. The full variable domain, its missing parts supplied by reference TRBV28 and TRBJ2-6, is DVKVTQSSRYLVKRTGEKVFLECVQDMDHENMFWYRQDPGLGLRLIYFSYDVKMKEKGDIPEGYSVSREKKERFSLILESASTNQTSMYLCASRSPQGGDSGANVLTFGAGSRLTVL.

The chain joins TRBV30 to TRBJ2-7; D gene uncertain. Trimming cost V 1 base and J 2 bases, with 6 bases left between them. The CDR3 is 12 residues long. Germline assignment: CDR1 GTSNPN and CDR2 SVGIG (reference sequence). The chain's CDR3 is CAWSESAYEQYF. Here the CDR3 DNA reads TGTGCCTGGAGTGAATCAGCCTACGAGCAGTACTTC. The full variable domain, in which reference TRBV30 and TRBJ2-7 provide the parts outside the CDR3, is SQTIHQWPATLVQPVGSPLSLECTVEGTSNPNLYWYRQAAGRGLQLLFYSVGIGQISSEVPQNLSASRPQDRQFILSSKKLLLSDSGFYLCAWSESAYEQYFGPGTRLTVT.

Points on this clone: Compared with germline, one end of the junction differs, possibly owing to a read error. CDR3 nucleotides: TGTGCTAGCAGCTTACAGACAGGGGCTAACAATGAGCAGTTCTTC. Translation: CASSLQTGANNEQFF. The rearrangement uses TRBV7-7 and TRBJ2-1, with 8 nucleotides matching TRBD1. The CDR3 runs 15 residues. Germline V gives CDR1 SSHAT, CDR2 FNYEAQ (reference sequence).

The chain has TRBV21-1 and TRBJ1-5. TRBV21-1 is shown as a pseudogene. The CDR3 is made up of 12 amino acids. The CDR3, as DNA: TGTGCCAGAGCCCCCGGCGGACAGCCCCAGCATTTT. It translates to CARAPGGQPQHF.

This clone showed up just a few times. The J gene is TRBJ2-1, the V gene TRBV5-6; D is possibly TRBD2 (6 bases). Trimming pared 2 bases from V and 6 bases from J, leaving 15 bases between. The CDR3 has 15 amino acids. The germline V gene encodes CDR1 SGHDT and CDR2 YYEEEE. The CDR3 DNA sequence: TGTGCCAGCAGCTTCGCGGGGACTGGACCCAATGAGCAGTTCTTC. Translated, it gives CASSFAGTGPNEQFF.

The CDR3 DNA follows: TGTGCCAGCAGCTCCGGACTAGCCTACACCGGGGAGCTGTTTTTT. Translating gives CASSSGLAYTGELFF. This chain connects TRBV6-6 to TRBJ2-2, with TRBD2 matching over 8 bases. J was trimmed by 3 bases and V by 6 bases; bases with no gene match: 6. The CDR3 contains 15 residues. Per the germline V gene, CDR1 is MNHNY and CDR2 is SVGAGI (reference sequence).

V is TRBV7-3 and J is TRBJ2-1; D may be TRBD1 (6 bases). The CDR3 is made up of 13 amino acids. The V end lost 5 bases, the J end lost 8 bases, and 13 bases lay between the germline ends. From germline, CDR1 is SGHTA and CDR2 FQGTGA. CDR3 DNA: TGTGCCAGCAGCAGACAGGATGGGTATGAGCAGTTCTTC. Protein sequence: CASSRQDGYEQFF.

This clone occurred a few times. The chain combines TRBV4-2 with TRBJ2-5, with TRBD1 identical over 7 bases. This CDR3 contains 15 residues. The trim removed 4 bases at V and 3 bases at J, leaving 8 bases unmatched. From germline, CDR1 is LGHNA and CDR2 YNFKEQ. Here the CDR3 DNA reads TGTGCCAGCAGCCCCGGGACAGTGGGTAAAGAGACCCAGTACTTC. Amino acids: CASSPGTVGKETQYF.

This clone turned up a few times. The V gene is TRBV4-2, the J gene TRBJ1-5; maybe TRBD1 (5 bases). The CDR3 is 19 amino acids. Germline V CDR1 and CDR2: LGHNA, YNFKEQ. The germline V and J ends were trimmed by 6 bases and 0 bases, with 24 bases remaining between them. In DNA form, the CDR3 reads TGTGCCAGCAGACTAAGGGGTGCAGATGCCAAATATAGCAATCAGCCCCAGCATTTT. Amino acids: CASRLRGADAKYSNQPQHF.

The table lists this clone with a few counts. This chain connects TRBV14 to TRBJ2-7; 7 nucleotides line up with TRBD1. The V and J ends lost 3 bases and 2 bases, in that order; junction bases with no gene match: 10. Germline CDR1 is SGHDN and CDR2 is FVKESK. This CDR3 comprises 16 residues. This CDR3 reads CASSHESWTGAYEQYF. The CDR3 DNA sequence: TGTGCCAGCAGCCATGAGAGTTGGACAGGAGCCTACGAGCAGTACTTC.

This clone was recorded at least ten times. This chain connects TRBV4-3 to TRBJ2-1, with TRBD1 matching 7 bases. Trimming removed 2 bases from V and 8 bases from J; junction bases left unmatched: 6. The germline gives CDR1 LGHNA, CDR2 YSLEER. The CDR3 consists of 14 residues. The CDR3 spells CASSQNRDSDEQFF. The CDR3 DNA reads TGCGCCAGCAGCCAAAACCGGGACAGCGATGAGCAGTTCTTC.

This clone was detected only a few times. The chain uses TRBV7-2 and TRBJ2-3; 7 nucleotides match TRBD2. The germline CDR1 and CDR2 sequences are SGHTA and FQGNSA. After removal of 5 bases from V and 2 bases from J, the junction contained 13 bases not matched to a gene. The CDR3 extends over 17 amino acids. In nucleotides, the CDR3 is TGTGCCAGCAGCCACGGACTAGGTGGCGCCTCCACAGATACGCAGTATTTT. This translates into CASSHGLGGASTDTQYF.

This sequence joins TRBV30 and TRBJ2-7; D perhaps matches TRBD2 (5 bases). The germline V gene has CDR1 GTSNPN and CDR2 SVGIG (reference sequence). This CDR3 has 17 amino acids. Between the trimmed V and J ends, which lost 0 bases and 5 bases, there was a span of 23 bases. The CDR3 DNA sequence: TGTGCCTGGAGTGTCCCACCCAGCGGAGACAACTTGGACGAGCAGTACTTC. Translating it yields CAWSVPPSGDNLDEQYF.

This sequence joins TRBV10-3 and TRBJ2-7, with D tentatively TRBD2 (6 bases). The CDR3 is made up of 14 amino acids. Trimming pared 6 bases from V and 0 bases from J, leaving 12 bases between. The germline V gene encodes CDR1 ENHRY and CDR2 SYGVKD. CDR3 coding DNA: TGTGCCATCAGACAGGACGGGAGCTCCTACGAGCAGTACTTC. Translating it yields CAIRQDGSSYEQYF.

This clone was seen at least ten times. The chain has TRBV29-1 and TRBJ2-3; 9 bases map to TRBD1. Germline CDR1 SQVTM, CDR2 ANQGSEA. V lost 0 bases and J lost 2; bases outside the gene matches: 3. This CDR3 spans 15 amino acids. The CDR3, as DNA: TGCAGCGTTGAAGAACGGACAGGGGTCACAGATACGCAGTATTTT. Translating gives CSVEERTGVTDTQYF.

The rearrangement joins TRBV27 to TRBJ2-7; 8 nucleotides line up with TRBD1. The germline V gene has CDR1 MNHEY and CDR2 SMNVEV (reference sequence). Trimming at V came to 5 bases and at J to 9 bases, leaving 6 bases not matched to a gene. The CDR3 is 12 amino acids. For the CDR3, the DNA is TGTGCCAGCAGTCCCGGACAGGGTGCGCAGTACTTC. Translating it yields CASSPGQGAQYF.

This clone was recorded a few times. An end of the junction differs from the germline gene, which may be a read error. The genes are TRBV19 and TRBJ2-1; 7 nucleotides line up with TRBD2. The CDR3 consists of 16 residues. Germline CDR1 reads LNHDA; CDR2 reads SQIVND (reference sequence). The DNA for the CDR3 is TGTGCCAGTAGGACCGGGACTACCACGTCCTACGATGAGCAGTTCTTC. It specifies CASRTGTTTSYDEQFF.

The V and J genes are TRBV5-4 and TRBJ2-1, with 7 bases identical to TRBD2. The ends lost 0 bases at V and 2 bases at J; junction bases unmatched: 5. The germline V gene has CDR1 SGHNT and CDR2 YYREEE (reference sequence). The CDR3 runs to 16 residues. The CDR3 bases are TGTGCCAGCAGCTTGGATACGGGAGGAGCCTACAATGAGCAGTTCTTC. Translated, it gives CASSLDTGGAYNEQFF.